This T cell receptor (beta chain) originates from a study of blood T cell repertoires in COVID-19. TCRdb keeps only in-frame clones here, not all; method: immunoSEQ multiplex PCR. The sample consists of 95,000 to 150,000 clones, around 91% of them appearing once. The V end lost 3 bases, the J end lost 8 bases, and 13 bases lay between the germline ends. The CDR3 has 13 amino acids. The V gene is TRBV12-3 or TRBV12-4, the J gene TRBJ1-2; TRBD1 might be the D (6 bases). The TCR comes from a woman aged 60-75 years with COVID-19, enrolled during active disease. The sequencing input was peripheral blood. CDR3 in amino acids: CASSLRGATGYTF. In DNA, the CDR3 is TGTGCCAGCAGTTTGCGGGGGGCGACCGGCTACACCTTC.